This record looks at one T cell receptor (beta chain) sequence and its context. V gave up 1 base and J gave up 4 bases, with 17 bases separating them. The CDR3 extends over 17 amino acids. CDR1 and CDR2 (germline): SGHTA, FQGTGA. Assay used: immunoSEQ multiplex PCR; TCRdb lists only in-frame clones, some missing. The repertoire includes 350,000 to 500,000 clones, about 92% of them detected once, and less than 4.5% sits in the top ten. The record originates from a study of Ad26.COV2.S vaccination and SARS-CoV-2 variants. Regarding treatment: 15 to 20 received Ad26.COV2.S at low or high dose, single or two shots; 5 received placebo; per-sample allocation not given. Day 63 after the first vaccine or placebo injection was the time point for sampling.

The TCR was taken from a person aged 18 to 65 who received the Ad26.COV2.S COVID-19 vaccine or a placebo. The chain couples TRBV7-3 to TRBJ2-1; D could derive from TRBD1 or TRBD2 (5 bases each). Sequences were derived from peripheral blood, sampled in a trial of Ad26.COV2.S vaccine versus placebo. CDR3 in amino acids: CASSLIGGWGKYNEQFF. CDR3 bases: TGTGCCAGCAGCTTAATTGGCGGGTGGGGGAAATACAATGAGCAGTTCTTC.